Shown below are 31 T cell receptor beta chains from a single sample sequenced in a study of vaccination effects on CD4 cells after COVID-19. These receptors' targets are unknown. Under the ViraFEST assay, PBMC were stimulated with viral peptide pools so that antigen-specific CD4+ T cells expanded. Sequencing was performed afterwards. Having been cultured for less than 13 days, the cells underwent CD4+ T cell isolation. Each vaccine recipient was nucleocapsid antibody negative and had no prior SARS-CoV-2 infection. The data were produced by immunoSEQ multiplex PCR, yet TCRdb's version contains in-frame clones alone and is incomplete. The table lists approximately 23,000 clones, 60% to 85% of them singletons, with approximately 12% in the top ten. Source: CD4+ T cells from PBMCs cultured with HCoV-OC43 spike peptides, taken before COVID-19 vaccination. Sample subset: HCoV-OC43 spike overlapping peptide pool stimulation. These receptors were taken from a human donor who received a COVID-19 vaccine.

The rearrangement joins TRBV6-5 to TRBJ2-1, with D tentatively TRBD2 (6 bases). From germline, CDR1 is MNHEY and CDR2 SVGAGI. This CDR3 is built from 16 residues. V gave up 0 bases and J gave up 2 bases, with 11 bases separating them. As DNA, the CDR3 is TGTGCCAGCAGTTACTCGGGGGGAAGCACCTACAATGAGCAGTTCTTC. Protein sequence: CASSYSGGSTYNEQFF.

V usage is TRBV19 and J usage is TRBJ2-7; no clear D gene. V dropped 0 bases and J dropped 4 bases, with 16 bases sitting between them. This CDR3 is 16 amino acids long. Germline loops: CDR1 LNHDA, CDR2 SQIVND (reference sequence). CDR3 sequence (DNA): TGTGCCAGTAGTATAGAAATCTCGGCAGTCGGATACGAGCAGTACTTC. Translating it yields CASSIEISAVGYEQYF.

This clone is a singleton in its sample. The rearrangement uses TRBV2 and TRBJ1-2; 8 bases are shared with TRBD1. There are 14 residues in the CDR3. The germline V gene encodes CDR1 SNHLY and CDR2 FYNNEI. The junction had 7 bases not matched to a gene; V was cut back by 5 bases and J by 5 bases. This CDR3 reads CASSLAGGSYGYTF. CDR3 nucleotide sequence: TGTGCCAGCAGTTTGGCAGGGGGCTCATATGGCTACACCTTC.

The V and J genes are TRBV25-1 and TRBJ2-1; no reliable D call. Germline V gives CDR1 MGHDK, CDR2 SYGVNS. V was shortened by 1 base and J by 7 bases, with 8 bases between the two germline ends. The CDR3 spans 13 residues. The CDR3 sequence: CASSEFSGNEQFF. CDR3 bases: TGTGCCAGCAGTGAATTTTCCGGGAATGAGCAGTTCTTC.

V is TRBV29-1 and J is TRBJ2-3; 9 bases line up with TRBD1. Trimming took 6 bases from V and 14 from J; bases not matched to a gene: 6. The CDR3 extends over 10 amino acids. Germline assignment: CDR1 SQVTM and CDR2 ANQGSEA. The DNA of the CDR3 is TGCAGCGTCGCCGGGACAGGGACGTATTTT. Its protein product is CSVAGTGTYF.

The genes are TRBV7-9 and TRBJ2-7; D is tentatively TRBD1 or TRBD2 (5 bases each). CDR1 and CDR2 from the germline V gene are SEHNR and FQNEAQ (reference sequence). V dropped 3 bases and J dropped 4 bases, with 16 bases sitting between them. The CDR3 has 15 amino acids. The CDR3 nucleotides read TGTGCCAGCAGCTTTGAGGGGTCCCCTCCATACGAGCAGTACTTC. This encodes CASSFEGSPPYEQYF.

The V and J genes are TRBV7-2 and TRBJ2-7; TRBD2 agrees at 11 bases. Looked up from germline, CDR1 is SGHTA and CDR2 is FQGNSA. V was pared by 5 bases and J by 2 bases, with 5 bases of the junction left unmatched. This CDR3 has 15 amino acids. The CDR3 DNA reads TGTGCCAGCAGCGTCATAGCGGGAGGGGCCTACGAGCAGTACTTC. As protein: CASSVIAGGAYEQYF.

This clone was seen a single time. This sequence joins TRBV3-1 (or the pseudogene TRBV3-2) and TRBJ2-1, with TRBD2 identical over 11 bases. This CDR3 contains 16 residues. Trimming removed 6 bases from V and 4 bases from J; junction bases left unmatched: 8. Germline CDR1 is LGHDT and CDR2 is YNNKEL (reference sequence). The CDR3 DNA reads as TGTGCCAGCAGACTCGCTAGCGGGGGGACTTACAATGAGCAGTTCTTC. Its translation is CASRLASGGTYNEQFF.

The V call is TRBV5-1, the J call TRBJ2-4; 9 bases align to TRBD2. The junction had 8 bases not matched to a gene; V was cut back by 0 bases and J by 7 bases. The CDR3 runs 16 residues. Germline V gene sequence: CDR1 SGHRS, CDR2 YFSETQ. CDR3 in DNA: TGCGCCAGCAGCTTGGTGCTAGCGGGATCTGGGAACATTCAGTACTTC. Amino acid sequence: CASSLVLAGSGNIQYF.

This clone showed up just once. The V call is TRBV30, the J call TRBJ1-2; TRBD1 might be the D (5 bases). V lost 4 bases, J lost 5 bases, and 11 bases lay in between. The CDR3 extends over 12 amino acids. Per the germline V gene, CDR1 is GTSNPN and CDR2 is SVGIG (reference sequence). The CDR3 loop reads CAWTGSKYGYTF. The DNA for the CDR3 is TGTGCCTGGACAGGGAGCAAGTATGGCTACACCTTC. Using reference TRBV30 and TRBJ1-2 for the parts outside the CDR3, the full variable domain is SQTIHQWPATLVQPVGSPLSLECTVEGTSNPNLYWYRQAAGRGLQLLFYSVGIGQISSEVPQNLSASRPQDRQFILSSKKLLLSDSGFYLCAWTGSKYGYTFGSGTRLTVV.

The rearrangement links TRBV5-1 to TRBJ2-1; 12 bases align to TRBD2. V shed 4 bases and J 7 bases; nucleotides not matched to a gene: 9. The CDR3 is 16 residues long. Germline CDR1 SGHRS, CDR2 YFSETQ. The CDR3 DNA follows: TGCGCCAGCAGCATGACTAGCGGGGGCCAGGGGAATGAGCAGTTCTTC. Protein product: CASSMTSGGQGNEQFF.

The sample holds one count of this clone. The chain joins TRBV5-5 to TRBJ1-2, with a tentative D call TRBD1 (6 bases). The CDR3 length is 13 residues. V lost 4 bases and J lost 4, with 11 bases in between. Germline loops: CDR1 SGHKS, CDR2 YYEKEE (reference sequence). The CDR3 reads CASSIQGPYGYTF. The CDR3 bases are TGTGCCAGCAGCATTCAGGGGCCCTATGGCTACACCTTC.

The CDR3 is CASKPWDRVGEKLFF. The CDR3 DNA reads TGTGCCAGCAAACCATGGGACAGGGTCGGCGAAAAACTGTTTTTT. The J gene is TRBJ1-4, the V gene TRBV27; 9 bases are shared with TRBD1. Trimming took 7 bases from V and 8 from J; bases not matched to a gene: 11. The CDR3 covers 15 residues. The germline CDR1 and CDR2 sequences are MNHEY and SMNVEV (reference sequence).

This clone was recorded once. This chain connects TRBV3-1 (or the pseudogene TRBV3-2) to TRBJ2-3, with 8 bases matching TRBD1. Germline loops: CDR1 LGHDT, CDR2 YNNKEL (reference sequence). This CDR3 contains 15 residues. The trim removed 5 bases at V and 1 base at J, leaving 5 bases unmatched. CDR3 sequence (DNA): TGTGCCAGCAGCTGGCCGGGACAGGGCACAGATACGCAGTATTTT. Translating it yields CASSWPGQGTDTQYF.

V and J are TRBV7-2 and TRBJ2-2; the D gene is possibly TRBD2 (6 bases). This CDR3 has 14 residues. V dropped 5 bases and J dropped 1 base, with 8 bases sitting between them. CDR1 is SGHTA, CDR2 FQGNSA, per germline. CDR3 DNA: TGTGCCAGCAGCCGTAGCGGGAACACCGGGGAGCTGTTTTTT. It translates to CASSRSGNTGELFF.

This clone has just a few counts. The V call is TRBV28, the J call TRBJ1-6, with no clear D. From germline, CDR1 is MDHEN and CDR2 SYDVKM. The CDR3 has 14 amino acids. V lost 2 bases and J 8 bases, leaving 10 bases between the germline ends. CDR3 sequence reads: CASSLSQSYSPLHF. The CDR3, as DNA: TGTGCCAGCAGTTTAAGTCAGTCCTATTCACCCCTCCACTTT.

This clone turned up a few times. The V call is TRBV19, the J call TRBJ1-1; D perhaps matches TRBD1 (6 bases). The CDR3 loop spans 14 amino acids. The germline V gene has CDR1 LNHDA and CDR2 SQIVND (reference sequence). V gave up 6 bases and J gave up 1 base, with 12 bases separating them. The CDR3 protein is CASSPSRGNTEAFF. Written as DNA, the CDR3 is TGTGCCAGTAGCCCATCCAGGGGGAACACTGAAGCTTTCTTT.

This sequence joins TRBV10-3 and TRBJ2-2; 8 bases are a match to TRBD2. V was clipped by 2 bases and J by 2 bases; unmatched bases: 7. The CDR3 spans 17 residues. From germline, CDR1 is ENHRY and CDR2 SYGVKD. CDR3 in amino acids: CAISEAGGDTNTGELFF. The CDR3 coding sequence is TGTGCCATCAGTGAGGCGGGGGGCGACACTAACACCGGGGAGCTGTTTTTT.

This CDR3 is CASSPEADGRNIQYF. The CDR3 DNA reads as TGCGCCAGCAGCCCAGAGGCCGACGGGAGAAACATTCAGTACTTC. This chain connects TRBV4-1 to TRBJ2-4; tentatively, D is TRBD2 (6 bases). Trimming stripped 4 bases from V and 6 bases from J, with 16 bases between. The CDR3 contains 15 residues. Germline CDR1 reads MGHRA; CDR2 reads YSYEKL.

The chain uses TRBV10-1 and TRBJ2-3; D is uncertain. The CDR3 spans 12 residues. V was pared by 4 bases and J by 0 bases, with 2 bases between. CDR1 and CDR2 (germline): WNHNN, SYGVQD (reference sequence). CDR3 in DNA: TGCGCCAGCAGTGGTAGCACAGATACGCAGTATTTT. Translated, it gives CASSGSTDTQYF.

This clone was counted a few times. V is TRBV6-1 and J is TRBJ1-2, with D unresolved. Trimming stripped 1 base from V and 7 bases from J, with 7 bases between. The CDR3 spans 12 residues. CDR1 MNHNS and CDR2 SASEGT come from the germline V gene. The CDR3 sequence: CASSEGGVGYTF. The CDR3 region has the DNA TGTGCCAGCAGTGAAGGAGGAGTTGGCTACACCTTC.

This chain joins TRBV2 and TRBJ2-5, with D tentatively TRBD2 (7 bases). The ends were cut back, 4 bases at V and 5 bases at J, with 17 bases in the middle. Germline V gene lookup returns CDR1 SNHLY and CDR2 FYNNEI. The CDR3 has 15 amino acids. CDR3 DNA: TGTGCCAGCAGTGCCTCCGGGGGGCGTTGGGAGACCCAGTACTTC. This encodes CASSASGGRWETQYF. The full variable domain, its missing parts supplied by reference TRBV2 and TRBJ2-5, is EPEVTQTPSHQVTQMGQEVILRCVPISNHLYFYWYRQILGQKVEFLVSFYNNEISEKSEIFDDQFSVERPDGSNFTLKIRSTKLEDSAMYFCASSASGGRWETQYFGPGTRLLVL.

The chain uses TRBV6-2 or TRBV6-3 and TRBJ2-3; D might be TRBD2 (5 bases). Trimming removed 5 bases from V and 3 bases from J, with 15 bases in between. The CDR3 runs 15 residues. Germline V gives CDR1 MNHEY, CDR2 SVGEGT. The CDR3 DNA sequence: TGTGCCAGCAGTCAAATGAGGGCCGGGACAGATACGCAGTATTTT. This sequence encodes CASSQMRAGTDTQYF.

The chain carries TRBV15 and TRBJ1-1, with a tentative D call TRBD1 (5 bases). V was cut by 4 bases and J by 0 bases, with 9 bases left in between. The CDR3 runs to 14 residues. In germline, CDR1 is LNHNV, CDR2 YYDKDF (reference sequence). CDR3 protein: CATSITGMNTEAFF. The CDR3 nucleotides are TGTGCCACCAGCATTACAGGTATGAACACTGAAGCTTTCTTT.

There are a few counts of this clone. This chain joins TRBV27 and TRBJ1-2; D not resolved. This CDR3 spans 15 amino acids. The V end was cut by 4 bases, the J end by 3 bases, with 15 bases between. CDR1 and CDR2 (germline): MNHEY, SMNVEV (reference sequence). CDR3 nucleotides: TGTGCCAGCAGTTCCTGGGAGGGCCGGTACTATGGCTACACCTTC. Protein sequence: CASSSWEGRYYGYTF.

This chain connects TRBV18 to TRBJ2-3; the D gene is possibly TRBD2 (6 bases). Germline V gene data show CDR1 as KGHSH and CDR2 as LQKENI. V was cut by 3 bases and J by 6 bases, with 13 bases left in between. The CDR3 consists of 14 residues. The CDR3 DNA reads as TGTGCCAGCTCACCTATATCCGGGAGTGATACGCAGTATTTT. Residues: CASSPISGSDTQYF.

This clone was counted a few times. The chain is built from TRBV7-9 and TRBJ1-1; 7 positions agree with TRBD1. V lost 5 bases and J lost 10; bases outside the gene matches: 10. The germline gives CDR1 SEHNR, CDR2 FQNEAQ (reference sequence). The CDR3 is 13 residues long. This chain's CDR3 is CASSPTGTAGAFF. CDR3 in DNA: TGTGCCAGCAGCCCGACAGGGACCGCCGGAGCTTTCTTT.

The chain couples TRBV19 to TRBJ2-3; 9 bases line up with TRBD2. The CDR3 spans 17 residues. CDR1 is LNHDA, CDR2 SQIVND, per germline (reference sequence). Germline trimming cut 0 bases from V and 3 bases from J; bases unmatched to any gene: 7. CDR3 coding DNA: TGTGCCAGTAGTATAGATCGGTTAGGACTAGCGACAGATACGCAGTATTTT. This sequence encodes CASSIDRLGLATDTQYF.

V and J are TRBV5-5 and TRBJ1-3; TRBD1 aligns across 7 bases. Germline lookup yields CDR1 SGHKS and CDR2 YYEKEE (reference sequence). Trimming cost V 0 bases and J 0 bases; bases outside gene matches: 6. CDR3 length: 17 amino acids. CDR3 DNA: TGTGCCAGCAGCTTGGGAAGTAGACAGGGCTCTGGAAACACCATATATTTT. It codes for CASSLGSRQGSGNTIYF.

CDR3 region: CASSLGGVGAGELFF. The CDR3 bases are TGTGCCAGCAGCTTGGGGGGCGTCGGCGCCGGGGAGCTGTTTTTT. The chain recombines TRBV5-4 with TRBJ2-2; maybe TRBD1 (5 bases). The germline V gene encodes CDR1 SGHNT and CDR2 YYREEE (reference sequence). The CDR3 is made up of 15 amino acids. V was pared by 0 bases and J by 6 bases, with 12 bases between.

This chain uses TRBV6-2 or TRBV6-3 with TRBJ2-5; D unclear. This CDR3 is 11 amino acids long. The germline V gene encodes CDR1 MNHEY and CDR2 SVGEGT. Trimming left V 5 bases short and J 7 bases short, with 8 bases between. CDR3 coding DNA: TGTGCCAGCAGTCCCAGCTGGACCCAGTACTTC. Its translation is CASSPSWTQYF.